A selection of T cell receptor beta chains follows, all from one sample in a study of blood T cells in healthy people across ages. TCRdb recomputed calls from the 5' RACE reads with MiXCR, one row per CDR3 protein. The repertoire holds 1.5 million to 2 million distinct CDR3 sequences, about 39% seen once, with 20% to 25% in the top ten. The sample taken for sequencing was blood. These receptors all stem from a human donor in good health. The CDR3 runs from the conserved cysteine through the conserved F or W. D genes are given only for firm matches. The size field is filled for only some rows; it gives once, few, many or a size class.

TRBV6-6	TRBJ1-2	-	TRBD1	TGTGCCAGCAGTTACCCGGACAGGGCGAACGATGGCTACACCTTC	CASSYPDRANDGYTF
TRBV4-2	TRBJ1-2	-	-	TGTGCCAGCAGCCAAGACGGGGCAGGAGGCGTTTCTGGCTACACCTTC	CASSQDGAGGVSGYTF
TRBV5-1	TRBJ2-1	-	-	TGCGCCAGCAGCTTGGCCGTCTGGGTAGGGTCCTACAATGAGCAGTTCTTC	CASSLAVWVGSYNEQFF
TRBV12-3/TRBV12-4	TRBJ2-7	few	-	TGTGCCAGCAGGGTTGACGGAGCCTCCTACGAGCAGTACTTC	CASRVDGASYEQYF
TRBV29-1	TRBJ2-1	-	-	TGCAGCGTTGGTTCCAGGGGCCAAGAGCAGGACTTC	CSVGSRGQEQDF
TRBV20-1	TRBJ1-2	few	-	TGCAGCATGGCGGGGGGGGGTTTCAAGGATGGCTACACCTTC	CSMAGGGFKDGYTF
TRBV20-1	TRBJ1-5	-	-	TGCAGTGCTAGCATGGGTCCTAGGCAGCCCCAGCATTTT	CSASMGPRQPQHF
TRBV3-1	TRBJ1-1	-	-	TGTGCCAGCAGCCTAGTGCCGGGACGGCATGAAGCTTTCTTT	CASSLVPGRHEAFF
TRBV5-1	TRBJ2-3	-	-	TGCGCCAGCAGCCCTTACGGTCGCACAGATACGCAGTATTTT	CASSPYGRTDTQYF
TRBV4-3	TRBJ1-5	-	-	TGCGCCAGCAGCCAAGACACAGGTCCCGAACGGCCCCAGCATTTT	CASSQDTGPERPQHF
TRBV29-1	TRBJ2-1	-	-	TGCAGCGTTGAAGAAACGCTCCCAGGGGAGCAGTTCTTC	CSVEETLPGEQFF
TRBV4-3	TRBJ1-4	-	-	TGCGCCAGCAGCCACCAACAGGGACCTAATGAAAAACTGTTTTTT	CASSHQQGPNEKLFF
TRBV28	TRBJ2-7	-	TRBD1	TGTGCCAGCAGTTTATCTGGACAGGGGGTTTGCGAGCAGTACTTC	CASSLSGQGVCEQYF
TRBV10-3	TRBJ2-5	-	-	TGTGCCATCAGTGAGTCGGGTCGAGCGGAGACCCAGTACTTC	CAISESGRAETQYF
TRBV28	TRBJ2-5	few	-	TGTGCCAGCAGCCAAACTAGTGGACAACTCCAAGAGACCCAGTACTTC	CASSQTSGQLQETQYF
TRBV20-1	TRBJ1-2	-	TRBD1	TGCAGTGCTAGAGATTTGACAGGGGCAGGGAACTATGGCTACACCTTC	CSARDLTGAGNYGYTF
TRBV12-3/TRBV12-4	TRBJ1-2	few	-	TGTGCCAGCACCCCCACCTATGGCTACACCTTC	CASTPTYGYTF
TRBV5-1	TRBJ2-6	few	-	TGCGCCAGCAGCTCACAGGGTTCCGAGGCCAACGTCCTGACTTTC	CASSSQGSEANVLTF
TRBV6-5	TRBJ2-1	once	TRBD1	TGTGCCAGCAGCTCTTCGGGACAGGTCATCAATGAGCAGTTCTTC	CASSSSGQVINEQFF
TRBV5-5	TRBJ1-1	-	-	TGTGCCAGCAGCTTTCAGGGGACCGGCACTGAAGCTTTCTTT	CASSFQGTGTEAFF
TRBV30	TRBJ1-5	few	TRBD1	TGTGCCTGGACCCTTTCCGGGACAGGGGGTCAAGCGCCCCAGCATTTT	CAWTLSGTGGQAPQHF
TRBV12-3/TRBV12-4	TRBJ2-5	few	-	TGTGCCAGCACCCAACCTGGTCCGGGGAGAGAGACCCAGTACTTC	CASTQPGPGRETQYF
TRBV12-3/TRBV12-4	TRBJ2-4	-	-	TGTGCCAGCAGTTTCCTGGAGCTAGCCAAAAACATTCAGTACTTC	CASSFLELAKNIQYF
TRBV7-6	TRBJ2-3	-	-	TGTGCCAGCAGCTTACAGGTAGTGGGCACGGATACGCAGTATTTT	CASSLQVVGTDTQYF
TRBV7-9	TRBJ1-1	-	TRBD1	TGTGCCAGCAGCCGGCCCGGACAGGGTATAGGCACTGAAGCTTTCTTT	CASSRPGQGIGTEAFF
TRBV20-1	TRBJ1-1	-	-	TGCAGTGCTAGAGAGCAGGTCCGTGAAGCTTTCTTT	CSAREQVREAFF
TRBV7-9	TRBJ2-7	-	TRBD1	TGTGCCAGCATCCACATGGACAGGTTCTACGAGCAGTACTTC	CASIHMDRFYEQYF
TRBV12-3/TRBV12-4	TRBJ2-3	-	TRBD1	TGTGCCAGCAGTTTAAGGATAGGGGGCGCGACGGATACGCAGTATTTT	CASSLRIGGATDTQYF
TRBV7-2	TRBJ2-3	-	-	TGTGCCAGCAGCTCAATGGCGGGACAGCCATCCGGGACGCAGTATTTT	CASSSMAGQPSGTQYF
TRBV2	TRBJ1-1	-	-	TGTGCCAGCACCGACCCGGATGTGAACACTGAAGCTTTCTTT	CASTDPDVNTEAFF
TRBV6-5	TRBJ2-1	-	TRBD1	TGTGCCAGCAGTTACCGGGTGACAGGGGCTAAACAAGAGACCCAGTTCTTC	CASSYRVTGAKQETQFF
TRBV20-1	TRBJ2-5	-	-	TGCAGTGCCTCGCATCAGGGGGAGACCCAGTACTTC	CSASHQGETQYF
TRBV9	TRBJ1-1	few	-	TGTGCCAGCAGCGTAGTAGGCGGGACGGCTGAAGCTTTCTTT	CASSVVGGTAEAFF
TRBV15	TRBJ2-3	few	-	TGTGCCACCATTACTCGTCCCGGTTCAGATACGCAGTATTTT	CATITRPGSDTQYF
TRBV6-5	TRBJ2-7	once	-	TGTGCCAGCAGAGGGATGGGAATTGGCGAGCAGTACTTC	CASRGMGIGEQYF
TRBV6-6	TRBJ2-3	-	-	TGTGCCAGCAGTTACGCTCCGGGACATCACGACACAGATACGCAGTATTTT	CASSYAPGHHDTDTQYF
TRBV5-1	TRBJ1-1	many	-	TGCGCCAGCAGCTTGGCCGGTGGGGGTTACACTGAAGCTTTCTTT	CASSLAGGGYTEAFF
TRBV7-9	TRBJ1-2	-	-	TGTGCCAGCAGCTTAGCGGGGGCGTACTATGGCTACACCTTC	CASSLAGAYYGYTF
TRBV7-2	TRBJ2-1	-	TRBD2	TGTGCCAGCAGCAAACAGCGGGGTAACAATGAGCAGTTCTTC	CASSKQRGNNEQFF
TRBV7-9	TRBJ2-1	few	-	TGTGCCAGCAGCTTAGAGCGATCCAGACATTGCCAGTTCTTC	CASSLERSRHCQFF
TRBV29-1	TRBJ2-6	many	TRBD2	TGCAGCGTGGGACTAGCGGAGAGGGCTGGGGCCAACGTCCTGACTTTC	CSVGLAERAGANVLTF
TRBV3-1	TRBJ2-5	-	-	TGTGCCAGCAGCCAAACAGGAGATCAAGAGACCCAGTACTTC	CASSQTGDQETQYF
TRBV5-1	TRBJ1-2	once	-	TGCGCCAGCAGCTCGGACCCCGGGGGCAGTGGAAATGGCTACACCTTC	CASSSDPGGSGNGYTF
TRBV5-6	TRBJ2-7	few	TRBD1	TGTGCCAGCAGCCCGTTCGAGGACAGGGGGCTCTCCTACGAGCAGTACTTC	CASSPFEDRGLSYEQYF
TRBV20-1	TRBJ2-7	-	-	TGCAGTGCTAGAGATGCGGGACAGAAGAGGGGGAACTACGAGCAGTACTTC	CSARDAGQKRGNYEQYF
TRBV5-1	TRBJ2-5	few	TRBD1	TGCGCCAGCAGCTTTGGGACAGCAAAAGAGACCCAGTACTTC	CASSFGTAKETQYF
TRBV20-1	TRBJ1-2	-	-	TGCAGTGCCAGAAACTATGGCTACACCTTC	CSARNYGYTF
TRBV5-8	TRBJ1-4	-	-	TGTGCCAGCAGCTTGAGGATTATCTGGGGCGCGAATGAAAAACTGTTTTTT	CASSLRIIWGANEKLFF
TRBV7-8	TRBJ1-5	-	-	TGTGCCAGCAGCTCAGCCTACCCTCTGAACAATCAGCCCCAGCATTTT	CASSSAYPLNNQPQHF
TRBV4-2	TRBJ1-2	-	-	TGTGCCAGCAGCCCCCCAACAGGGTCCAATGGCTACACCTTC	CASSPPTGSNGYTF
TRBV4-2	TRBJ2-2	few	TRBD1	TGTGCCAGCAGCCAAGGGCAGGGGGCCGGGGAGCTGTTTTTT	CASSQGQGAGELFF
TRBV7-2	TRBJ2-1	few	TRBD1	TGTGCCAGCAGCGATGGACAGGGAACCTACAATGAGCAGTTCTTC	CASSDGQGTYNEQFF
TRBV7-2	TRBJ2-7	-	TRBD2	TGTGCCAGCAGCTACCGGACTAGAAGCTCCTACGAGCAGTACTTC	CASSYRTRSSYEQYF
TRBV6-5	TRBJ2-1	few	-	TGTGCCAGCAGTTACGGCATTGGGCCTGACAATGAGCAGTTCTTC	CASSYGIGPDNEQFF